This T cell receptor (beta chain) derives from a study of a mutant IDH1 vaccine in newly diagnosed glioma. In the study overall: Earlier therapy was either radiotherapy, temozolomide, or both, and most got both.

This clone was counted between two and nine times. Its antigen is still unknown. Time point denoted: week 5, during vaccination. The content of each vaccine dose was 300 ug of mutant IDH1 20-mer peptide, and topical imiquimod accompanied it. The assay was immunoSEQ multiplex PCR, and TCRdb's table has in-frame clones only and misses some. The sample has some 60,000 clones, around 89% seen once. Germline V lookup: CDR1 MNHNS, CDR2 SASEGT. The V end lost 8 bases, the J end lost 8 bases, and 21 bases lay between the germline ends. The CDR3 totals 14 residues. The TCR was taken from a woman aged 40 to 50 with glioma. V and J are TRBV6-1 and TRBJ1-1; TRBD1 might be the D (6 bases). Specimen: PBMCs, collected from a glioma patient whose treatment included an IDH1 peptide vaccine. The CDR3 loop reads CASRLLSGQTEAFF. The CDR3 DNA follows: TGTGCCAGCCGACTCCTTAGTGGACAGACGGAAGCTTTCTTT.